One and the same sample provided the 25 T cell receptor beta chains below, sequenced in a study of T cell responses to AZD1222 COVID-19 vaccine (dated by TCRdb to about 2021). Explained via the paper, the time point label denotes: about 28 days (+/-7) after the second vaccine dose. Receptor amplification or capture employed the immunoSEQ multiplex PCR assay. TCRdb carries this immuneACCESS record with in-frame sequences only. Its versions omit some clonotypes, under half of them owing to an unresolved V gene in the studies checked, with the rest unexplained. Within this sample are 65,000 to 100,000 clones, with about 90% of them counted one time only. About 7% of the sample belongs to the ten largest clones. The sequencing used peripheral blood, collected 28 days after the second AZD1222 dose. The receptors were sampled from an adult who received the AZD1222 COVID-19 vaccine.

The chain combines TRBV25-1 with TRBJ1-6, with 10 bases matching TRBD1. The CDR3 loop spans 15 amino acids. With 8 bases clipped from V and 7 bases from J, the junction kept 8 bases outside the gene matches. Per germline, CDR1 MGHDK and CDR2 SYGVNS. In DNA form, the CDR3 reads TGTGCCAGCCGCCGACAGGGGGCGCGAAATTCACCCCTCCACTTT. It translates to CASRRQGARNSPLHF.

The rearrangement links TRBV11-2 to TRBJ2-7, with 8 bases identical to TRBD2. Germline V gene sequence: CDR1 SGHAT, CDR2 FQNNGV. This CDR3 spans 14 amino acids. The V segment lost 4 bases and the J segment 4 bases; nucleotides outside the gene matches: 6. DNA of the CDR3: TGTGCCAGCAGCTCGGGACTAGGTTATTACGAGCAGTACTTC. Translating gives CASSSGLGYYEQYF.

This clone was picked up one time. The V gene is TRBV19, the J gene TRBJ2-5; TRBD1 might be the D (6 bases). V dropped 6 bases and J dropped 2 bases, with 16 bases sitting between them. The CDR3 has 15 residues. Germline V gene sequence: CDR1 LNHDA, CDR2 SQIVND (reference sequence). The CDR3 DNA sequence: TGTGCCAGTAGCAATTCTCAGACAGGTCAAGAGACCCAGTACTTC. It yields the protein CASSNSQTGQETQYF. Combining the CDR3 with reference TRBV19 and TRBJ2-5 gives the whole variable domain DGGITQSPKYLFRKEGQNVTLSCEQNLNHDAMYWYRQDPGQGLRLIYYSQIVNDFQKGDIAEGYSVSREKKESFPLTVTSAQKNPTAFYLCASSNSQTGQETQYFGPGTRLLVL.

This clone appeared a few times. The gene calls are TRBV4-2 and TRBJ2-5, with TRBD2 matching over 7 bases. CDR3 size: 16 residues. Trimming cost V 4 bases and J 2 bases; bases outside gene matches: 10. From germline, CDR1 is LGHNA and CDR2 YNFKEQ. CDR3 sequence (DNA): TGTGCCAGCAGCCTCCAATTGGGGGGGTCGCAAGAGACCCAGTACTTC. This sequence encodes CASSLQLGGSQETQYF.

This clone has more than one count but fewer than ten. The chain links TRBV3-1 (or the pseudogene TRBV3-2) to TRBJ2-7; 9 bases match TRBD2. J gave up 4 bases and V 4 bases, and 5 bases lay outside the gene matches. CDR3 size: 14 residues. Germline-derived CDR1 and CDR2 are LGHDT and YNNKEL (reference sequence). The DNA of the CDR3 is TGTGCCAGCAGCCCGGGGAGCGGGAGGTACGAGCAGTACTTC. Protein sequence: CASSPGSGRYEQYF.

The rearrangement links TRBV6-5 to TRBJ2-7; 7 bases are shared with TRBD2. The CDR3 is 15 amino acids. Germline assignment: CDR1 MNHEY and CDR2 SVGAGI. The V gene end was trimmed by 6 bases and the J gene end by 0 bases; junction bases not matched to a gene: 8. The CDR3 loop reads CASRKETGGSYEQYF. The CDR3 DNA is TGTGCCAGCAGGAAGGAGACGGGGGGCTCCTACGAGCAGTACTTC.

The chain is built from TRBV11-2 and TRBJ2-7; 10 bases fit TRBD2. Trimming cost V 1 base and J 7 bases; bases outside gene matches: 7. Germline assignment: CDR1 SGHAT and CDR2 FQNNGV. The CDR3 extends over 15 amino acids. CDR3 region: CASSLGVAGGAEQYF. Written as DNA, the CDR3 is TGTGCCAGCAGCTTAGGAGTAGCGGGAGGAGCAGAGCAGTACTTC. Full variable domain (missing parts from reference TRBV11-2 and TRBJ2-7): EAGVAQSPRYKIIEKRQSVAFWCNPISGHATLYWYQQILGQGPKLLIQFQNNGVVDDSQLPKDRFSAERLKGVDSTLKIQPAKLEDSAVYLCASSLGVAGGAEQYFGPGTRLTVT.

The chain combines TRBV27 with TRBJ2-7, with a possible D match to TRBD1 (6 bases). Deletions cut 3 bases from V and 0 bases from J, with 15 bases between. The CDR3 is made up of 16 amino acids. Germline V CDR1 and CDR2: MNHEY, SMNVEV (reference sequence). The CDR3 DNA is TGTGCCAGCAGTTTTGTTGGACAGACTGTCTCCTACGAGCAGTACTTC. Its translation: CASSFVGQTVSYEQYF.

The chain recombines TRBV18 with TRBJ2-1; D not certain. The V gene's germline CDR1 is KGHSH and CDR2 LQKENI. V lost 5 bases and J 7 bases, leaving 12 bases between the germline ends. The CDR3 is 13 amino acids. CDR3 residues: CASSTGTGNEQFF. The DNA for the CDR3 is TGTGCCAGCTCAACCGGCACTGGGAATGAGCAGTTCTTC.

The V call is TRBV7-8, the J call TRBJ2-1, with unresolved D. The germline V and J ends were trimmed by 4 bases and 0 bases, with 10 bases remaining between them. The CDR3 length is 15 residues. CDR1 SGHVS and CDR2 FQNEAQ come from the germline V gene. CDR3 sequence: CASSSLGNSYNEQFF. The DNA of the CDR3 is TGTGCCAGCAGCTCCTTAGGGAACTCCTACAATGAGCAGTTCTTC.

CDR3 region: CASSPGTRNTGELFF. CDR3 coding DNA: TGTGCCAGCTCCCCCGGGACTAGGAACACCGGGGAGCTGTTTTTT. This chain uses TRBV18 with TRBJ2-2, with TRBD2 identical over 8 bases. V dropped 6 bases and J dropped 1; count of bases not matched to a gene: 4. The CDR3 totals 15 residues. Germline V gives CDR1 KGHSH, CDR2 LQKENI.

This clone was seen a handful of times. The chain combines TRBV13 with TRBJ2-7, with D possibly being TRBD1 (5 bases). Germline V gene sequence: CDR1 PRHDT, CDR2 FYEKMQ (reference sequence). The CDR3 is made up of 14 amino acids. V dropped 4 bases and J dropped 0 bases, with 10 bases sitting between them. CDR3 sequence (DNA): TGTGCCAGCAGCTCAATCAGGGACTCCTACGAGCAGTACTTC. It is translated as CASSSIRDSYEQYF.

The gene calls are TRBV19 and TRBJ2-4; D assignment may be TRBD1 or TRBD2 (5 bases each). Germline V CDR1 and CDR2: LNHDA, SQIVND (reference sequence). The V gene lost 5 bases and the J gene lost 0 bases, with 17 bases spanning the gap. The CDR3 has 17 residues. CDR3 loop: CASSWDGSSLAKNIQYF. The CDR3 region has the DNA TGTGCCAGTAGTTGGGACGGGTCCAGCCTAGCCAAAAACATTCAGTACTTC.

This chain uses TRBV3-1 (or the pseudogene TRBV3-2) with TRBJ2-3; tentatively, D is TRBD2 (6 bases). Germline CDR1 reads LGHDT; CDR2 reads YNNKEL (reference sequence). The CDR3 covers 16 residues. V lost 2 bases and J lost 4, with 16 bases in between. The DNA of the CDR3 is TGTGCCAGCAGCCAACGCGTTGGCGGGACCTCAGATACGCAGTATTTT. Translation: CASSQRVGGTSDTQYF.

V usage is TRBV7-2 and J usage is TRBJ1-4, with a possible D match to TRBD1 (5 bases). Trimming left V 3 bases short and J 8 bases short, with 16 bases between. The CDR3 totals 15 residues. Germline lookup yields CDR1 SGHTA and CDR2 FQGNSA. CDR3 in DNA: TGTGCCAGCAGCTTTAGTCCGGGGAGGGGAGAAAAACTGTTTTTT. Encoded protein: CASSFSPGRGEKLFF.

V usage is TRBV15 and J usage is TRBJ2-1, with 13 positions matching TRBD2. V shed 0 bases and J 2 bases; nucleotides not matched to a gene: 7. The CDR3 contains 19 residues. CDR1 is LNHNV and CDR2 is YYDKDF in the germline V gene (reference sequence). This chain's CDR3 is CATSRDGTSGISPYNEQFF. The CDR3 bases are TGTGCCACCAGCAGAGATGGGACTAGCGGGATTTCCCCCTACAATGAGCAGTTCTTC.

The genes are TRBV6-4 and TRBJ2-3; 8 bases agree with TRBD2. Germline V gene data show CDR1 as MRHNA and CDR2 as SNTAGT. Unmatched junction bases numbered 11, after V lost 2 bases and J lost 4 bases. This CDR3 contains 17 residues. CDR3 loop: CASSDTEAGEGPDTQYF. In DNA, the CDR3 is TGTGCCAGCAGTGACACAGAAGCGGGAGAGGGGCCAGATACGCAGTATTTT.

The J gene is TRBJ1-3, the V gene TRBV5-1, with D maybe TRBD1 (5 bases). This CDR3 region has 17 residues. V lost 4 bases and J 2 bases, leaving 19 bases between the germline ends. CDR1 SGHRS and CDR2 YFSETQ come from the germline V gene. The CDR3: CASSRTIQDGAGNTIYF. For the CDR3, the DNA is TGCGCCAGCAGCAGAACAATACAGGATGGTGCTGGAAACACCATATATTTT.

The CDR3, as DNA: TGTGCCAGCAGCCAGAAAAAGCGGGAGATGAATGAGCAGTTCTTC. Protein product: CASSQKKREMNEQFF. The rearrangement links TRBV3-1 (or the pseudogene TRBV3-2) to TRBJ2-1, with TRBD2 identical over 8 bases. The CDR3 has 15 amino acids. V was pared by 3 bases and J by 7 bases, with 8 bases of the junction left unmatched. Germline assignment: CDR1 LGHDT and CDR2 YNNKEL (reference sequence).

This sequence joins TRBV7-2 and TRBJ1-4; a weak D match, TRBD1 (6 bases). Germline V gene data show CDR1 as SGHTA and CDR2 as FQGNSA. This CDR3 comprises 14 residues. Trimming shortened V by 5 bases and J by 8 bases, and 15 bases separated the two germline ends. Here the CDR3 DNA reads TGTGCCAGCAGCCGCGGGGGCGGAGGCGAAAAACTGTTTTTT. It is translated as CASSRGGGGEKLFF.

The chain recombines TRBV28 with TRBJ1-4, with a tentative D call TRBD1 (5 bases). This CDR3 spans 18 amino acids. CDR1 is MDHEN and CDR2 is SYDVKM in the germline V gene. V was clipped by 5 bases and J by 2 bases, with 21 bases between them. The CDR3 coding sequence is TGTGCCAGCAGTCCCTCGTCGGGCCTGGGGACTACTAATGAAAAACTGTTTTTT. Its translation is CASSPSSGLGTTNEKLFF. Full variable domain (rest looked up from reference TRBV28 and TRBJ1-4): DVKVTQSSRYLVKRTGEKVFLECVQDMDHENMFWYRQDPGLGLRLIYFSYDVKMKEKGDIPEGYSVSREKKERFSLILESASTNQTSMYLCASSPSSGLGTTNEKLFFGSGTQLSVL.

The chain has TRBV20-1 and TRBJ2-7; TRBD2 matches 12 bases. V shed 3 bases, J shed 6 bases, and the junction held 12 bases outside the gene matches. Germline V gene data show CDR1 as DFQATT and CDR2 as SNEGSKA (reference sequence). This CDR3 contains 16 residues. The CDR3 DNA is TGCAGTGCTAGTCCTACTAGCGGGAGGCGATCCGGCGAGCAGTACTTC. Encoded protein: CSASPTSGRRSGEQYF.

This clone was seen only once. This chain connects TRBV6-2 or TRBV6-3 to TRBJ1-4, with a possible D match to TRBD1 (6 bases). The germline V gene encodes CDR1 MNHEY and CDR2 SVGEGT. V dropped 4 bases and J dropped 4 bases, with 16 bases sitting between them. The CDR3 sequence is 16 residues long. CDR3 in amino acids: CASSSAGTPNNEKLFF. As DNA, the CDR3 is TGTGCCAGCAGTTCGGCCGGGACACCGAATAATGAAAAACTGTTTTTT.

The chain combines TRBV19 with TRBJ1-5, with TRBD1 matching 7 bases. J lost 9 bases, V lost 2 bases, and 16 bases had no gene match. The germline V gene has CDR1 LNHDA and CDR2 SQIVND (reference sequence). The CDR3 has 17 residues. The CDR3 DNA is TGTGCCAGTAGTATATCTTGGTCAGAGGGGGCAAAATGGCCCCAGCATTTT. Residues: CASSISWSEGAKWPQHF.

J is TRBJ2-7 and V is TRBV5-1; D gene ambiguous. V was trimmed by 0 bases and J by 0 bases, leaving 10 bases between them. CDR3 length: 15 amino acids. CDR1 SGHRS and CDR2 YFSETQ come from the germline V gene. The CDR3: CASSLEAAVSYEQYF. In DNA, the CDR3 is TGCGCCAGCAGCTTGGAGGCAGCAGTCTCCTACGAGCAGTACTTC. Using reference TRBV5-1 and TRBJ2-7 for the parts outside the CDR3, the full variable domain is KAGVTQTPRYLIKTRGQQVTLSCSPISGHRSVSWYQQTPGQGLQFLFEYFSETQRNKGNFPGRFSGRQFSNSRSEMNVSTLELGDSALYLCASSLEAAVSYEQYFGPGTRLTVT.